Below are 21 T cell receptor beta chains sequenced from a single sample in a study of blood T cell repertoires in COVID-19. Profiling relied on immunoSEQ multiplex PCR, and the TCRdb table lists in-frame clones only, not all of them. This sample yields about 250,000 clones, of which around four fifths are seen a single time; around 7.9% belongs to the top ten. The sample taken for sequencing was peripheral blood. The receptors come from a man aged 35 to 55 with active or convalescent COVID-19.

This chain connects TRBV12-3 or TRBV12-4 to TRBJ2-7; D is possibly TRBD2 (6 bases). The CDR3 extends over 13 amino acids. Between the trimmed V and J ends, which lost 6 bases and 2 bases, there was a span of 11 bases. CDR3 protein: CASRGAGTYEQYF. In nucleotides, the CDR3 is TGTGCCAGCAGGGGTGCGGGAACCTACGAGCAGTACTTC.

V usage is TRBV4-1 and J usage is TRBJ2-6; 8 bases line up with TRBD1. CDR3 length: 18 residues. J gave up 0 bases and V 1 base, and 5 bases lay outside the gene matches. Germline V gives CDR1 MGHRA, CDR2 YSYEKL. The CDR3 protein is CASSQGQGSYSGANVLTF. In DNA, the CDR3 is TGCGCCAGCAGCCAAGGACAGGGGAGTTACTCTGGGGCCAACGTCCTGACTTTC.

This rearrangement joins TRBV4-2 to TRBJ2-3; 9 positions agree with TRBD2. This CDR3 spans 18 amino acids. In germline, CDR1 is LGHNA, CDR2 YNFKEQ. V shed 0 bases, J shed 6 bases, and the junction held 13 bases outside the gene matches. The CDR3 reads CASSQDTGAGGPLDTQYF. The CDR3 DNA reads TGTGCCAGCAGCCAAGATACGGGTGCGGGGGGGCCGCTGGATACGCAGTATTTT.

J is TRBJ2-2 and V is TRBV9; TRBD2 agrees at 8 bases. The CDR3 totals 16 residues. From germline, CDR1 is SGDLS and CDR2 YYNGEE. Germline trimming cut 0 bases from V and 5 bases from J; bases unmatched to any gene: 6. CDR3: CASSVGRTSKTGELFF. CDR3 coding DNA: TGTGCCAGCAGCGTAGGTCGGACTAGCAAGACCGGGGAGCTGTTTTTT.

The chain recombines TRBV5-6 with TRBJ2-1; 8 nucleotides line up with TRBD1. The CDR3 consists of 13 residues. Germline V gene sequence: CDR1 SGHDT, CDR2 YYEEEE. V was pared by 3 bases and J by 9 bases, with 5 bases of the junction left unmatched. The CDR3 spells CASSYLQGGEQFF. The CDR3 DNA is TGTGCCAGCAGCTACCTACAGGGGGGTGAGCAGTTCTTC.

This chain links TRBV6-6 with TRBJ2-1; a weak D match, TRBD2 (6 bases). Germline V gives CDR1 MNHNY, CDR2 SVGAGI (reference sequence). With 2 bases removed from V and 9 bases from J, the gap between germline ends came to 8 bases. The CDR3 spans 12 residues. The CDR3 sequence: CASSYVGGEQFF. The CDR3 DNA sequence: TGTGCCAGCAGTTACGTGGGGGGTGAGCAGTTCTTC.

CDR3 sequence reads: CAISRGQGNSYEQYF. The CDR3 DNA is TGTGCCATCAGTAGAGGACAGGGAAACTCCTACGAGCAGTACTTC. The chain has TRBV10-3 and TRBJ2-7; 8 bases align to TRBD1. Germline trimming cut 5 bases from V and 0 bases from J; bases unmatched to any gene: 6. Germline V gives CDR1 ENHRY, CDR2 SYGVKD. The CDR3 extends over 15 amino acids.

The V gene is TRBV5-1, the J gene TRBJ1-4; D is undetermined. The CDR3 spans 15 residues. Looked up from germline, CDR1 is SGHRS and CDR2 is YFSETQ. Trimming cost V 2 bases and J 6 bases, with 14 bases left between them. CDR3 region: CASSFVGGPYEKLFF. Written as DNA, the CDR3 is TGCGCCAGCAGCTTCGTGGGCGGGCCCTATGAAAAACTGTTTTTT.

This clone was recorded a few times. The V gene is TRBV14, the J gene TRBJ1-3, with D possibly matching TRBD1 (6 bases). The CDR3 extends over 18 amino acids. The V gene's germline CDR1 is SGHDN and CDR2 FVKESK. V lost 5 bases, J lost 0 bases, and 20 bases lay in between. The CDR3 reads CASSETGHAFSSGNTIYF. The CDR3 nucleotides are TGTGCCAGCAGCGAGACGGGACACGCTTTCAGCTCTGGAAACACCATATATTTT. The full variable domain, in which reference TRBV14 and TRBJ1-3 provide the parts outside the CDR3, is EAGVTQFPSHSVIEKGQTVTLRCDPISGHDNLYWYRRVMGKEIKFLLHFVKESKQDESGMPNNRFLAERTGGTYSTLKVQPAELEDSGVYFCASSETGHAFSSGNTIYFGEGSWLTVV.

This clone was detected only a few times. The chain recombines TRBV7-2 with TRBJ2-7; D is unclear. V was shortened by 5 bases and J by 3 bases, with 11 bases between the two germline ends. CDR3 length equals 13 residues. CDR1 and CDR2 from the germline V gene are SGHTA and FQGNSA. CDR3 nucleotide sequence: TGTGCCAGCAGCCTAATTAGCCGCTACGAGCAGTACTTC. Residues: CASSLISRYEQYF.

The V call is TRBV30, the J call TRBJ2-3; TRBD1 aligns across 8 bases. The V and J ends lost 4 bases and 5 bases, in that order; junction bases with no gene match: 2. The V gene's germline CDR1 is GTSNPN and CDR2 SVGIG (reference sequence). The length of the CDR3 is 12 residues. The CDR3 spells CAWTDRGDTQYF. The DNA of the CDR3 is TGTGCCTGGACCGACAGGGGAGATACGCAGTATTTT.

This clone was counted a single time. The genes are TRBV7-9 and TRBJ2-1; D perhaps matches TRBD2 (6 bases). Trimming pared 5 bases from V and 0 bases from J, leaving 23 bases between. Germline V gives CDR1 SEHNR, CDR2 FQNEAQ (reference sequence). The CDR3 sequence is 19 residues long. The CDR3 spells CASSRSGEAGPTSYNEQFF. The CDR3 region has the DNA TGTGCCAGCAGCCGGTCGGGGGAGGCAGGGCCGACCTCCTACAATGAGCAGTTCTTC.

There are many counts of this clone. The CDR3 is CASSPLTRGETQYF. For the CDR3, the DNA is TGTGCCAGCAGCCCCCTGACTAGGGGAGAGACCCAGTACTTC. This chain connects TRBV13 to TRBJ2-5, with D possibly being TRBD2 (6 bases). Trimming took 5 bases from V and 4 from J, leaving 14 bases between them. There are 14 residues in the CDR3. Germline values: CDR1 PRHDT, CDR2 FYEKMQ (reference sequence).

This clone was recorded once. The gene calls are TRBV5-1 and TRBJ2-1; 7 bases agree with TRBD1. This CDR3 comprises 16 residues. V lost 5 bases to trimming and J lost 2 bases; unmatched junction nucleotides: 10. CDR1 and CDR2 (germline): SGHRS, YFSETQ. The CDR3 spells CASSLGPGQAYNEQFF. The CDR3 DNA reads as TGCGCCAGCAGTCTGGGACCAGGACAGGCCTACAATGAGCAGTTCTTC.

This chain links TRBV6-5 with TRBJ1-4; D is possibly TRBD1 (5 bases). The CDR3 totals 13 residues. Trimming removed 10 bases at V and 1 base at J, with 10 bases between. From germline, CDR1 is MNHEY and CDR2 SVGAGI. The CDR3 is CAISRGTNEKLFF. The CDR3 DNA follows: TGTGCCATCTCAAGGGGAACTAATGAAAAACTGTTTTTT.

The chain combines TRBV24-1 with TRBJ2-7; 9 positions match TRBD1. CDR1 and CDR2 (germline): KGHDR, SFDVKD. CDR3 length equals 14 residues. V shed 3 bases, J shed 6 bases, and the junction held 5 bases outside the gene matches. CDR3 amino acids: CATSDNRQGGEQYF. The CDR3 region has the DNA TGTGCCACCAGTGATAACAGACAGGGGGGCGAGCAGTACTTC.

The chain joins TRBV21-1 to TRBJ1-1; the table's D call of TRBD1 was not tested on the DNA. TRBV21-1 is tagged as a pseudogene. CDR3 length equals 16 residues. CDR3 DNA: TGTGCCAGCAGCAAGGCCCGACAGGGTTCAACGACTGAAGCTTTCTTT. This gives the protein CASSKARQGSTTEAFF.

The chain uses TRBV19 and TRBJ1-5, with 7 bases lining up with TRBD1. J lost 5 bases, V lost 9 bases, and 4 bases had no gene match. The germline gives CDR1 LNHDA, CDR2 SQIVND (reference sequence). The CDR3 runs to 12 residues. The CDR3 protein is CASHRGDQPQHF. The CDR3 nucleotides read TGTGCCAGCCACAGGGGAGATCAGCCCCAGCATTTT.

This rearrangement joins TRBV4-3 to TRBJ1-4; D unclear. The CDR3 extends over 15 amino acids. V lost 3 bases and J lost 6, with 14 bases in between. CDR1 is LGHNA and CDR2 is YSLEER in the germline V gene. This CDR3 reads CASSQEGGRDEKLFF. The CDR3 DNA reads TGCGCCAGCAGCCAGGAGGGCGGGAGGGATGAAAAACTGTTTTTT.

This chain joins TRBV7-2 and TRBJ1-4; TRBD1 agrees at 12 bases. Germline CDR1 reads SGHTA; CDR2 reads FQGNSA. This CDR3 contains 17 residues. The trim removed 2 bases at V and 2 bases at J, leaving 3 bases unmatched. CDR3 sequence (DNA): TGTGCCAGCAGCTTACCGGGACAGGGGGCGACTAATGAAAAACTGTTTTTT. It specifies CASSLPGQGATNEKLFF. Complete variable domain (other parts from reference TRBV7-2 and TRBJ1-4): GAGVSQSPSNKVTEKGKDVELRCDPISGHTALYWYRQSLGQGLEFLIYFQGNSAPDKSGLPSDRFSAERTGGSVSTLTIQRTQQEDSAVYLCASSLPGQGATNEKLFFGSGTQLSVL.

This chain joins TRBV14 and TRBJ2-7; D call uncertain. V was clipped by 5 bases and J by 0 bases, with 8 bases between them. This CDR3 region has 13 residues. Germline V lookup: CDR1 SGHDN, CDR2 FVKESK. The CDR3 DNA reads TGTGCCAGCAGCGAATACATCTCCTACGAGCAGTACTTC. Translating it yields CASSEYISYEQYF.